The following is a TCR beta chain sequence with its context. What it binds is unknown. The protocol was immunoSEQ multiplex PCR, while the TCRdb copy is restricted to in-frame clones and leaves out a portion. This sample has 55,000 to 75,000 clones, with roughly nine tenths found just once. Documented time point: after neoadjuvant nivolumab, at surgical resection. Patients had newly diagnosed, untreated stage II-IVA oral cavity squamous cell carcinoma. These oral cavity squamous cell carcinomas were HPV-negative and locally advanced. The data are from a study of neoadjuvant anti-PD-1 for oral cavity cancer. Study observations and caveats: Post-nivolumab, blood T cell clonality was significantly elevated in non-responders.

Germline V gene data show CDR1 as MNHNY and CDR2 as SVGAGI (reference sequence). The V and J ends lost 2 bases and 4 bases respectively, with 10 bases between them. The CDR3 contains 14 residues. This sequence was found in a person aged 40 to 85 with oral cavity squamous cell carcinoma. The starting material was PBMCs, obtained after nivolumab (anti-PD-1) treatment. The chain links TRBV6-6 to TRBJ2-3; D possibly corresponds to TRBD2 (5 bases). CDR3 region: CASSYGGSADTQYF. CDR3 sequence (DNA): TGTGCCAGCAGTTACGGCGGGTCGGCAGATACGCAGTATTTT.